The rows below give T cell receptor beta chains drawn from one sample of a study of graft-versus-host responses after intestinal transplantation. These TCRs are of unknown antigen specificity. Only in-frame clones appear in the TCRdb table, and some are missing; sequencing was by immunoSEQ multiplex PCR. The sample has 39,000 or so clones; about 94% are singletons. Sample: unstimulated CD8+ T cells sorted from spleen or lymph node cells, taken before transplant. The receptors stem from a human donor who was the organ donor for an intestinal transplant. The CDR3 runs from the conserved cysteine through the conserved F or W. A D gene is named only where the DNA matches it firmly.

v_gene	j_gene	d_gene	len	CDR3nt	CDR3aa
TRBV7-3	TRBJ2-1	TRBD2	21	TGTGCCAGCAGCCAAAGGGGTGGGACTAGCGGGGATCTGAGCTCCTACAATGAGCAGTTCTTC	CASSQRGGTSGDLSSYNEQFF
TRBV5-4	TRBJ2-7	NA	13	TGTGCCAGCAGCCCCCCCGGGGAGCCCGAGCAGTACTTC	CASSPPGEPEQYF
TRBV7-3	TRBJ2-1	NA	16	TGTGCCAGCAGCTCCACAGCCGCTAGCTCCTACAATGAGCAGTTCTTC	CASSSTAASSYNEQFF
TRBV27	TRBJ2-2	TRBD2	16	TGTGCCAGCAGTTTCGAGGGAGGGGCTTTTGGTGGGGAGCTGTTTTTT	CASSFEGGAFGGELFF
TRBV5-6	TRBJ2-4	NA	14	TGTGCCAGCAGCTTCCCAGGGGCCAAAAACATTCAGTACTTC	CASSFPGAKNIQYF
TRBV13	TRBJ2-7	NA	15	TGTGCCAGCAGCCTGACGGACAGTCTCCTCTACGAGCAGTACTTC	CASSLTDSLLYEQYF
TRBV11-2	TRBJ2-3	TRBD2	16	TGTGCCAGCAGCTGGACTAGCGGGAGGGCCACAGATACGCAGTATTTT	CASSWTSGRATDTQYF
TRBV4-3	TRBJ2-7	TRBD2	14	TGCGCCAGCAGCCACCTAGCGGGAGCTTACGAGCAGTACTTC	CASSHLAGAYEQYF
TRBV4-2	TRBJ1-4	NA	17	TGTGCCAGCAGCCAAGGGAGGGGGACAACAACTAATGAAAAACTGTTTTTT	CASSQGRGTTTNEKLFF
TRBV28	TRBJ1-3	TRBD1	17	TGTGCCAGCAGTTTATCTCCCCTGACAGGGGCTGGAAACACCATATATTTT	CASSLSPLTGAGNTIYF
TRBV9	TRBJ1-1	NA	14	TGTGCCAGCAGCGTAGCAGTTATGAACACTGAAGCTTTCTTT	CASSVAVMNTEAFF
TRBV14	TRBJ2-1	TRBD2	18	TGTGCCAGCAGCCCACGGACTAGCGGGGACCCCTCCTACAATGAGCAGTTCTTC	CASSPRTSGDPSYNEQFF
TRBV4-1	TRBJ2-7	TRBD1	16	TGCGCCAGCAGCCAAGACGGGACAGGGGGACGCTACGAGCAGTACTTC	CASSQDGTGGRYEQYF
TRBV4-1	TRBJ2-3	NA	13	TGCGCCAGCAGCCAAGTGGGAGCAGATACGCAGTATTTT	CASSQVGADTQYF
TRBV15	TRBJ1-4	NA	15	TGTGCCACCAGCCGCCCGGTCTTGGAGGGGGAAAAACTGTTTTTT	CATSRPVLEGEKLFF
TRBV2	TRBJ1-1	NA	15	TGTGCCAGCAGACCAAACGGGGAATTGGACACTGAAGCTTTCTTT	CASRPNGELDTEAFF
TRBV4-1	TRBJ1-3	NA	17	TGCGCCAGCAGCCAAGTTATTGGTCGGGCGACTGGAAACACCATATATTTT	CASSQVIGRATGNTIYF
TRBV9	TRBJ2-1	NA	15	TGTGCCAGCAGCGTAGGGGAGGGGGCTTACAATGAGCAGTTCTTC	CASSVGEGAYNEQFF
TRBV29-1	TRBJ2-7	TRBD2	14	TGCAGCGTTGAATTAGAGGGGACTACCTACGAGCAGTACTTC	CSVELEGTTYEQYF
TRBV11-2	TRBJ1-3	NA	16	TGTGCCAGCAGCTTAGAGTTCGGCCTATTGAGAAACACCATATATTTT	CASSLEFGLLRNTIYF